This T cell receptor (beta chain) comes out of a study of cytomegalovirus exposure and HLA in healthy donors. Study background: The Caucasian-associated ancestry cluster contained about four fifths of the roughly 400 genotyped donors. Whole-study results and caveats: Associated with cytomegalovirus, according to the listing, were some 150 TCR beta chains.

In the case of this clone: The antigen remains unidentified.

The CDR3 length is 14 residues. CDR1 and CDR2 from the germline V gene are SNHLY and FYNNEI. Deletions cut 6 bases from V and 12 bases from J, with 24 bases between. The PCR made use of 60 Vbeta and 13 Jbeta primers. The repertoire was sequenced with immunoSEQ multiplex PCR; TCRdb's copy has only in-frame clones and lacks some. This sample has about 210,000 clones, with 70% to 90% found just once. The J gene is TRBJ2-7, the V gene TRBV2, with D possibly TRBD2 on 5 matching bases. The receptor was derived from a girl aged 2 to 10 in good health and CMV-seronegative. Sequenced material: PBMCs. CDR3 DNA: TGTGCCAGCAGGGAACTAAGGATCTCGGGGAGTGGGTACTTC. Residues: CASRELRISGSGYF.